These 8 T cell receptor beta chains share one sample of origin, sequenced in a study of beta chain features in type 1 diabetes. Regarding the study as a whole: TCRB CDR3 length was moderately but significantly reduced in all four CD4+ subsets of Type 1 diabetes patients.

Their antigen targets remain unknown. Since all of the isolated RNA was reverse transcribed, expressed TCRB transcripts were what got sequenced. Generated by immunoSEQ multiplex PCR, the TCRdb table keeps only in-frame clones and is missing some. In the table there are 140,000 or so clones, approximately 13% of which are singletons. Sample: central memory CD4+ T cells from blood. The receptors derive from a man younger than 35 with type 1 diabetes.

In this sample, this clone turned up a few times. The rearrangement uses TRBV6-6 and TRBJ1-5; 10 nucleotides match TRBD1. Germline CDR1 reads MNHNY; CDR2 reads SVGAGI (reference sequence). The CDR3 length is 15 residues. V lost 2 bases, J lost 4 bases, and 2 bases stayed unmatched. For the CDR3, the DNA is TGTGCCAGCAGTTACCCGGGACAGGGGAATCAGCCCCAGCATTTT. Translation gives CASSYPGQGNQPQHF.

This clone has ten or more counts. Other DNA sequences in the sample encode the same CDR3. DNA of the CDR3: TGTGCCAGCAGCAGCACAGATACGCAGTATTTT. Translation gives CASSSTDTQYF. The rearrangement joins TRBV27 to TRBJ2-3; D remains unclear. This CDR3 region has 11 residues. The V and J ends lost 6 bases and 0 bases respectively, with 1 base between them. CDR1 MNHEY and CDR2 SMNVEV come from the germline V gene (reference sequence).

This clone was counted a few times. The chain uses TRBV27 and TRBJ1-2; 9 bases agree with TRBD1. V lost 6 bases and J lost 5; bases outside the gene matches: 10. The CDR3 length is 15 residues. Per the germline V gene, CDR1 is MNHEY and CDR2 is SMNVEV (reference sequence). The CDR3 sequence: CASSRPGQGVYGYTF. CDR3 bases: TGTGCCAGCAGCCGACCGGGACAGGGAGTATATGGCTACACCTTC.

The V call is TRBV18, the J call TRBJ1-2; D is uncertain. The CDR3 length is 14 residues. Germline values: CDR1 KGHSH, CDR2 LQKENI. Trimming removed 4 bases from V and 3 bases from J, with 12 bases in between. The CDR3 loop reads CASSRKGKDYGYTF. CDR3 DNA: TGTGCCAGCTCACGAAAGGGAAAGGACTATGGCTACACCTTC.

This clone was counted only a few times. This chain joins TRBV7-6 and TRBJ1-5, with D uncertain. CDR3 size: 12 residues. V was shortened by 5 bases and J by 3 bases, with 5 bases between the two germline ends. Germline V CDR1 and CDR2: SGHVS, FNYEAQ. CDR3 coding DNA: TGTGCCAGCAGCCCTCCCAATCAGCCCCAGCATTTT. It translates to CASSPPNQPQHF.

The chain employs TRBV6-4 and TRBJ2-7; 8 nucleotides line up with TRBD1. The germline V gene has CDR1 MRHNA and CDR2 SNTAGT. CDR3 size: 14 residues. Losses at the gene ends were 9 bases for V and 2 bases for J; bases not matched to a gene: 9. The CDR3 loop is CASTTGTGPYEQYF. Here the CDR3 DNA reads TGTGCCAGTACAACCGGGACAGGCCCCTACGAGCAGTACTTC.

This rearrangement joins TRBV11-2 to TRBJ2-5, with D maybe TRBD2 (6 bases). Germline assignment: CDR1 SGHAT and CDR2 FQNNGV. V was pared by 0 bases and J by 5 bases, with 13 bases between. The CDR3 has 15 amino acids. CDR3 sequence: CASSLDQAAGETQYF. In DNA form, the CDR3 reads TGTGCCAGCAGCTTAGATCAGGCGGCGGGGGAGACCCAGTACTTC.

A few counts support this clone. V and J are TRBV30 and TRBJ2-2; TRBD1 matches 7 bases. CDR3 length: 14 residues. Trimming cost V 7 bases and J 3 bases; bases outside gene matches: 8. CDR1 and CDR2 (germline): GTSNPN, SVGIG (reference sequence). The CDR3 loop is CAYPTGQHTGELFF. CDR3 DNA sequence: TGTGCCTACCCCACGGGACAGCACACCGGGGAGCTGTTTTTT.